This TCR beta chain was observed in a study of OX40 agonist ivuxolimab in advanced cancers. The wider study: Three patients, one with hepatocellular carcinoma and two with cutaneous melanoma, achieved partial responses.

Findings and limits, study-wide: CD4+ and CD8+ blood T cells expanded clonally by week 6 at 0.1 to 3.0 mg/kg. Mean expanded clone counts were higher in CD8+ than CD4+ T cells.

V lost 2 bases to trimming and J lost 3 bases, with 10 bases between them. The CDR3 is 15 residues long. The germline V gene encodes CDR1 SGHTA and CDR2 FQGTGA. Assay used: immunoSEQ multiplex PCR; TCRdb lists only in-frame clones, some missing. In the table there are roughly 90,000 clones, roughly 88% of which are singletons. With respect to this clone: As yet, its antigen is unknown.

The chain has TRBV7-3 and TRBJ2-2; TRBD1 might be the D (6 bases). The sequencing here drew on CD4+ or CD8+ T cells sorted from blood, taken in a trial of the OX40 agonist ivuxolimab. The sequence was obtained from an adult with an advanced solid tumor such as melanoma, head and neck, liver or kidney cancer. This CDR3 reads CASSLGGQDTGELFF. The CDR3 nucleotides read TGTGCCAGCAGCTTAGGGGGACAAGACACCGGGGAGCTGTTTTTT.